The clone carrying this T cell receptor (beta chain) was observed many times. Its specificity is not known. Making TCR cDNA involved 5'RACE template switching, which added UMIs and a universal primer site. MiXCR was run by TCRdb on the 5' RACE reads, yielding one entry per CDR3 protein. The sample shows more than 250,000 distinct CDR3 sequences, 6.5% to 8.5% of them seen only once. These data originate in a study of T cells after yellow fever vaccination. Study context: Preparing low-cell-number fractions relied on SMART-Seq v4 Ultra Low Input. Study findings and constraints: Clonotypes appearing in both CD4 and CD8 compartments existed, and their share was small. Boosting was followed by the reappearance of most primary-vaccination clones (96% CD4, roughly 90% CD8).

CDR3 length: 13 amino acids. The germline gives CDR1 SGHTA, CDR2 FQGNSA. The ends were cut back, 1 base at V and 5 bases at J, with 6 bases in the middle. The chain links TRBV7-2 to TRBJ2-1, with a tentative D call TRBD2 (6 bases). This specimen was PBMCs, taken approximately 47 days after the first yellow fever vaccination. The clonotype was recovered from a man aged 18 to 30 who received the YFV17D yellow fever vaccine. Written as DNA, the CDR3 is TGTGCCAGCAGCTTAGGGACTAACAATGAGCAGTTCTTC. The encoded protein is CASSLGTNNEQFF.